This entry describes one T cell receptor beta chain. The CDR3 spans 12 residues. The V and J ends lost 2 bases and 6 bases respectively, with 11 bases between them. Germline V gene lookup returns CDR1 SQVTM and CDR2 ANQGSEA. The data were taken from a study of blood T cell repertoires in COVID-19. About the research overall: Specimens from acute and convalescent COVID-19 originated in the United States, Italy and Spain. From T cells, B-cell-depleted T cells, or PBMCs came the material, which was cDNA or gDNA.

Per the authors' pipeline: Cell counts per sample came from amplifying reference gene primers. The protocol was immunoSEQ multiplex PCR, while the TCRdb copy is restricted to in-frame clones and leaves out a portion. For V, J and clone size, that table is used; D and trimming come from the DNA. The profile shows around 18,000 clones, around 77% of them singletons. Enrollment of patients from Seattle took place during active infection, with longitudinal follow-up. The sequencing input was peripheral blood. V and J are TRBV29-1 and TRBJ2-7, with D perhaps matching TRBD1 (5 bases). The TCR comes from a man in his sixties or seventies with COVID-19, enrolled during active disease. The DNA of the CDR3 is TGCAGCGTTGAATCAGGGCTCGGCGAGCAGTACTTC. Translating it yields CSVESGLGEQYF.